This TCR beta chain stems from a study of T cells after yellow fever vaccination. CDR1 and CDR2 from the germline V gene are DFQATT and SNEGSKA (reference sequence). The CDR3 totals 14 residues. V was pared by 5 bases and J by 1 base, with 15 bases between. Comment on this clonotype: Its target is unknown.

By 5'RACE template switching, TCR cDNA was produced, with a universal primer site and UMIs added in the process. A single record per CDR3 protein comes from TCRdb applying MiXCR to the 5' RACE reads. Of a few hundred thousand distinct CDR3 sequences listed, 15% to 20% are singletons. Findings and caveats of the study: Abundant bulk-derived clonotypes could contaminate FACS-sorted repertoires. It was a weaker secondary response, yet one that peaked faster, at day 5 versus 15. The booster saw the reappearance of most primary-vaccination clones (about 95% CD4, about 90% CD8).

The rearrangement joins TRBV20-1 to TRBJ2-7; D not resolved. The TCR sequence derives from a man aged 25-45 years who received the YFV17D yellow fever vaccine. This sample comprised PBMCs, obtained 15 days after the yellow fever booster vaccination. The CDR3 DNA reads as TGCAGTGCTCACATGACGGCTCCTTCCTACGAGCAGTACTTC. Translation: CSAHMTAPSYEQYF.